This entry lists 11 T cell receptor beta chains sequenced from one sample in a study of blood T cell repertoires in COVID-19. Assay: immunoSEQ multiplex PCR; the TCRdb copy retains only in-frame clones and omits some. Of some 190,000 clones in the sample, approximately 85% were seen once. The sample comprised peripheral blood. All receptors derive from a man in his sixties with acute or convalescent COVID-19.

The chain couples TRBV10-3 to TRBJ2-5; 9 bases fit TRBD2. This CDR3 spans 16 amino acids. V shed 1 base and J 5 bases; nucleotides not matched to a gene: 8. Germline V gives CDR1 ENHRY, CDR2 SYGVKD. CDR3 in amino acids: CAISEWVAGEGETQYF. The CDR3 DNA is TGTGCCATCAGTGAGTGGGTAGCGGGAGAGGGGGAGACCCAGTACTTC.

For the CDR3, the DNA is TGTGCCAGCAGTGACCCGGACAGGTCAAATGAGCAGTTCTTC. It codes for CASSDPDRSNEQFF. The J gene is TRBJ2-1, the V gene TRBV6-4; TRBD1 matches at 7 bases. The CDR3 is 14 amino acids. CDR1 is MRHNA, CDR2 SNTAGT, per germline. Trimming took 2 bases from V and 7 from J; bases not matched to a gene: 5.

J is TRBJ1-1 and V is TRBV27, with D possibly matching TRBD1 (6 bases). The V gene lost 3 bases and the J gene lost 5 bases, with 13 bases spanning the gap. The V gene's germline CDR1 is MNHEY and CDR2 SMNVEV (reference sequence). The CDR3 extends over 14 amino acids. DNA for the CDR3: TGTGCCAGCAGTTTGTGGGGGCAGGGGACTGAAGCTTTCTTT. It encodes CASSLWGQGTEAFF.

CDR3 sequence reads: CATSRDSGDRVQYF. The CDR3 DNA follows: TGTGCCACCAGCAGAGATTCGGGGGACCGGGTGCAGTACTTC. The V call is TRBV15, the J call TRBJ2-5, with D possibly being TRBD2 (6 bases). The germline CDR1 and CDR2 sequences are LNHNV and YYDKDF (reference sequence). The length of the CDR3 is 14 residues. Deletions cut 0 bases from V and 11 bases from J, with 16 bases between.

The chain joins TRBV24-1 to TRBJ2-2, with 14 bases fitting TRBD2. Germline loops: CDR1 KGHDR, CDR2 SFDVKD. The V gene end was trimmed by 9 bases and the J gene end by 3 bases; junction bases not matched to a gene: 5. CDR3 length: 16 residues. DNA for the CDR3: TGTGCCACCGGGACTAGCGGGAGTCCCTACACCGGGGAGCTGTTTTTT. Residues: CATGTSGSPYTGELFF.

The CDR3 DNA reads as TGTGCCAGCAGCAAAGAAGCTTGTAGGAGCGGGAGGGAGGAGACCCAGTACTTC. This sequence encodes CASSKEACRSGREETQYF. This chain joins TRBV21-1 and TRBJ2-5; TRBD2 was called by the table and not checked on the DNA. TRBV21-1 is a pseudogene locus. There are 18 residues in the CDR3.

This sequence joins TRBV7-8 and TRBJ1-2, with TRBD1 matching 8 bases. Unmatched junction bases numbered 5, after V lost 5 bases and J lost 3 bases. This CDR3 has 14 amino acids. CDR1 is SGHVS and CDR2 is FQNEAQ in the germline V gene. CDR3 DNA sequence: TGTGCCAGCAGCCGGACAGGGACGGACTATGGCTACACCTTC. As protein: CASSRTGTDYGYTF.

The J gene is TRBJ2-7, the V gene TRBV28; TRBD2 matches at 9 bases. The CDR3 contains 16 residues. After removal of 5 bases from V and 3 bases from J, the junction contained 11 bases not matched to a gene. CDR1 and CDR2 from the germline V gene are MDHEN and SYDVKM. The CDR3 here is CASSPYWAGGNYEQYF. DNA for the CDR3: TGTGCCAGCAGTCCCTACTGGGCGGGAGGGAACTACGAGCAGTACTTC. The variable domain in full, with the rest retrieved from reference TRBV28 and TRBJ2-7, is DVKVTQSSRYLVKRTGEKVFLECVQDMDHENMFWYRQDPGLGLRLIYFSYDVKMKEKGDIPEGYSVSREKKERFSLILESASTNQTSMYLCASSPYWAGGNYEQYFGPGTRLTVT.

This clone was recorded once. This chain uses TRBV6-5 with TRBJ1-5; TRBD1 matches at 9 bases. CDR3 size: 15 residues. From germline, CDR1 is MNHEY and CDR2 SVGAGI. The ends lost 6 bases at V and 7 bases at J; junction bases unmatched: 10. CDR3: CASSGTGRGRQPQHF. The CDR3 DNA follows: TGTGCCAGCAGCGGGACAGGGAGGGGAAGGCAGCCCCAGCATTTT.

In the case of this clone: Other DNA sequences from this sample encode an identical CDR3 as well. CDR3 coding DNA: TGTGCCAGCAGCTTAGGGGGGCCTGGCTACACCTTC. It yields the protein CASSLGGPGYTF. The chain employs TRBV7-2 and TRBJ1-2, with a weak D call TRBD1 (6 bases). The CDR3 is 12 amino acids. V lost 1 base and J 7 bases, leaving 7 bases between the germline ends. Germline values: CDR1 SGHTA, CDR2 FQGNSA.

V gene TRBV6-6 combines with J gene TRBJ1-6, with unresolved D. Germline lookup yields CDR1 MNHNY and CDR2 SVGAGI (reference sequence). V was shortened by 7 bases and J by 2 bases, with 6 bases between the two germline ends. CDR3 length: 13 amino acids. The CDR3 coding sequence is TGTGCCAGCAATAGCCCCTATAATTCACCCCTCCACTTT. The encoded protein is CASNSPYNSPLHF.